These 11 T cell receptor beta chains were all obtained from the same sample, sequenced in a study of control samples from healthy donors and cancer patients. Some clones are missing from TCRdb's copy, which holds only in-frame ones; the method was immunoSEQ multiplex PCR. The sample has approximately 69,000 clones, roughly 87% seen once. Input material: PBMCs. The origin of the receptors is a man aged 55-75 years with colorectal cancer.

The chain couples TRBV10-2 to TRBJ2-1; D possibly matches TRBD1 or TRBD2 (6 bases each). The CDR3 contains 16 residues. Trimming took off 1 base at V and 8 bases at J, with 18 bases between the two ends. Germline V CDR1 and CDR2: WSHSY, SAAADI. This CDR3 is CASSEYRGPRRDEQFF. In nucleotides, the CDR3 is TGCGCCAGCAGTGAGTATCGGGGGCCTCGAAGGGATGAGCAGTTCTTC.

The V call is TRBV19, the J call TRBJ1-1, with D maybe TRBD1 (5 bases). This CDR3 has 14 amino acids. The germline V gene encodes CDR1 LNHDA and CDR2 SQIVND (reference sequence). Trimming cost V 7 bases and J 4 bases, with 16 bases left between them. The CDR3 reads CASIWGGASTEAFF. CDR3 coding DNA: TGTGCCAGTATATGGGGAGGGGCGAGCACTGAAGCTTTCTTT. Full variable domain (missing parts from reference TRBV19 and TRBJ1-1): DGGITQSPKYLFRKEGQNVTLSCEQNLNHDAMYWYRQDPGQGLRLIYYSQIVNDFQKGDIAEGYSVSREKKESFPLTVTSAQKNPTAFYLCASIWGGASTEAFFGQGTRLTVV.

The chain employs TRBV19 and TRBJ2-7, with D possibly being TRBD2 (5 bases). The CDR3 is 14 residues long. CDR1 is LNHDA and CDR2 is SQIVND in the germline V gene (reference sequence). V was clipped by 1 base and J by 0 bases, with 7 bases between them. Written as DNA, the CDR3 is TGTGCCAGTAGTATAGCGGGGAGCTCCTACGAGCAGTACTTC. Translated: CASSIAGSSYEQYF.

This clone was seen only once. The chain links TRBV15 to TRBJ1-3; D gene ambiguous. CDR3 length equals 17 residues. Germline lookup yields CDR1 LNHNV and CDR2 YYDKDF (reference sequence). V lost 1 base and J 2 bases, leaving 15 bases between the germline ends. CDR3 coding DNA: TGTGCCACCAGCAGAGGGGGTCGGGATTCCACTGGAAACACCATATATTTT. As protein: CATSRGGRDSTGNTIYF.

The V gene is TRBV5-1, the J gene TRBJ2-7, with 8 bases lining up with TRBD1. Germline-derived CDR1 and CDR2 are SGHRS and YFSETQ. The V segment lost 4 bases and the J segment 4 bases; nucleotides outside the gene matches: 7. The length of the CDR3 is 14 residues. Written as DNA, the CDR3 is TGCGCCAGCAGCGAGCAGGGGGCTCGGTACGAGCAGTACTTC. Its translation is CASSEQGARYEQYF.

V usage is TRBV6-5 and J usage is TRBJ1-1; D is perhaps TRBD1 (5 bases). The CDR3 extends over 15 amino acids. Per the germline V gene, CDR1 is MNHEY and CDR2 is SVGAGI. V gave up 5 bases and J gave up 3 bases, with 16 bases separating them. CDR3 DNA: TGTGCCAGCAGTCGTAGCGGGGGATTGGACACTGAAGCTTTCTTT. Protein product: CASSRSGGLDTEAFF.

This rearrangement joins TRBV19 to TRBJ2-1, with 14 bases lining up with TRBD2. Per the germline V gene, CDR1 is LNHDA and CDR2 is SQIVND (reference sequence). This CDR3 has 17 amino acids. The trim removed 6 bases at V and 6 bases at J, leaving 10 bases unmatched. CDR3 amino acids: CASRTRTSGGPGNEQFF. Written as DNA, the CDR3 is TGTGCCAGTAGAACCCGGACTAGCGGGGGGCCCGGCAATGAGCAGTTCTTC. The full variable domain, its missing parts supplied by reference TRBV19 and TRBJ2-1, is DGGITQSPKYLFRKEGQNVTLSCEQNLNHDAMYWYRQDPGQGLRLIYYSQIVNDFQKGDIAEGYSVSREKKESFPLTVTSAQKNPTAFYLCASRTRTSGGPGNEQFFGPGTRLTVL.

The chain couples TRBV5-1 to TRBJ2-1; 9 positions match TRBD1. Germline trimming cut 4 bases from V and 1 base from J; bases unmatched to any gene: 3. This CDR3 contains 15 residues. Germline assignment: CDR1 SGHRS and CDR2 YFSETQ. The CDR3 coding sequence is TGCGCCAGCAGCCCCGGACAGGGGTCCTACAATGAGCAGTTCTTC. Protein sequence: CASSPGQGSYNEQFF.

CDR3 residues: CASSQDRGSGNIQYF. In DNA form, the CDR3 reads TGCGCCAGCAGCCAAGATAGAGGCTCCGGTAACATTCAGTACTTC. The gene calls are TRBV4-1 and TRBJ2-4; D call uncertain. V was shortened by 0 bases and J by 7 bases, with 13 bases between the two germline ends. The CDR3 is 15 residues long. Germline V gives CDR1 MGHRA, CDR2 YSYEKL.

CDR3 sequence (DNA): TGTGCCACCAGCAGAGATCTTTCCCGACTTGGGGGGGAGGCTGAAGCTTTCTTT. Translated, it gives CATSRDLSRLGGEAEAFF. The chain is built from TRBV15 and TRBJ1-1; tentatively, D is TRBD1 (5 bases). The V end lost 0 bases, the J end lost 6 bases, and 23 bases lay between the germline ends. The CDR3 covers 18 residues. CDR1 and CDR2 (germline): LNHNV, YYDKDF (reference sequence).

This chain uses TRBV6-5 with TRBJ2-7; a weak D match, TRBD1 (6 bases). Germline V gives CDR1 MNHEY, CDR2 SVGAGI. The CDR3 sequence is 16 residues long. V was cut by 2 bases and J by 5 bases, with 19 bases left in between. The DNA for the CDR3 is TGTGCCAGCAGTTACGACTTTGGGACACGACTGCACGAGCAGTACTTC. This translates into CASSYDFGTRLHEQYF.